This T cell receptor beta chain is from a study of CD8+CD57+ T cells in acquired aplastic anemia. General observations from the study: Patients versus controls showed no significant CD8+ Simpson's diversity difference.

Genomic DNA provided the template from which TCR beta VDJ and CDR3 profiles were obtained. MiXCR, run by TCRdb on the reads, gives a single entry per CDR3 protein. Of more than 250,000 distinct CDR3 sequences listed, 82% are singletons. V lost 7 bases and J lost 2, with 11 bases in between. Germline values: CDR1 LNHDA, CDR2 SQIVND (reference sequence). The CDR3 extends over 13 amino acids. Flow cytometry had shown expanded CD8+CD57+ cells in the patients chosen for sequencing. The patients all had a severe acquired aplastic anemia diagnosis. This clonotype was picked up a small number of times. As yet, its antigen is unknown.

Input material: sorted CD4+, CD8+, or CD8+CD57+ T cells (not recorded which) from PBMCs. This sequence joins TRBV19 and TRBJ1-2, with unresolved D. This clonotype was sampled from a human donor with aplastic anemia. The DNA for the CDR3 is TGTGCCAGTAAGGACGGCTTCAACTATGGCTACACCTTC. It translates to CASKDGFNYGYTF.